The rows below give T cell receptor beta chains drawn from one sample of a study of blood T cell repertoires in COVID-19. Assay: immunoSEQ multiplex PCR; the TCRdb copy retains only in-frame clones and omits some. Of around 360,000 clones listed, more than 75% are singletons. Specimen: PBMCs or T cells enriched from blood (not recorded which). The receptors were gathered from a woman younger than 45 who had recovered from COVID-19. Each CDR3 is given with its conserved first and last residue. The D gene is left open where the match is weak. The size of a clone is reported for some rows only, either as once, few or many, or as a class for expanded clones.

>.|.|TRBJ2-1|TRBV3-1/TRBV3-2
TGTGCCAGCAGCCAGGATACCGGGACACCCCTCTTC
CASSQDTGTPLF
>.|.|TRBJ1-2|TRBV21-1
TGTGCCAGCACCAACCGGGACAGCAACTATGGCTACACCTTC
CASTNRDSNYGYTF
>TRBD2|once|TRBJ2-3|TRBV3-1/TRBV3-2
TGTGCCAGCAGCCAAGATTCGGCGGGAGGCTACACAGATACGCAGTATTTT
CASSQDSAGGYTDTQYF
>.|.|TRBJ2-1|TRBV11-2
TGTGCCAGCAGCACCCGTCGAGGAAACTACAATGAGCAGTTCTTC
CASSTRRGNYNEQFF
>.|.|TRBJ2-3|TRBV2
TGTGCCAGCAGATGGGGGCGCACAGATACGCAGTATTTT
CASRWGRTDTQYF
>.|.|TRBJ1-5|TRBV23-1
TGCGCCAGCAGTCAATCGTTGGCAGGGGCACGGCCCCAGCATTTT
CASSQSLAGARPQHF
>.|.|TRBJ2-7|TRBV2
TGTGCCGGAACCGCAGCTAGCGCTTCCTACGAGCAGTACTTC
CAGTAASASYEQYF
>TRBD1|few|TRBJ1-2|TRBV29-1
TGCAGCGTTGGGAGGACAGGGGGCTCGGGTGGCTACACCTTC
CSVGRTGGSGGYTF
>TRBD1|.|TRBJ2-3|TRBV6-5
TGTGCCAGCAGGCCGGGACAGGGGGCGGGAGATACGCAGTATTTT
CASRPGQGAGDTQYF
>TRBD1|.|TRBJ2-1|TRBV11-2
TGTGCCAGCAGCCCCCAGGGACAGGGGTCTTACAATGAGCAGTTCTTC
CASSPQGQGSYNEQFF
>TRBD1|.|TRBJ2-2|TRBV5-1
TGCGCCAGCAGCGCCGGGACAGGGGACGGCGGGGAGCTGTTTTTT
CASSAGTGDGGELFF
>.|.|TRBJ2-1|TRBV27
TGTGCCAGCAGTTTGAACCTATACAATGAGCAGTTCTTC
CASSLNLYNEQFF
>.|.|TRBJ2-1|TRBV6-5
TGTGCCAGCAGTTACAAGGTCCCAGGCAATGAGCAGTTCTTC
CASSYKVPGNEQFF
>.|.|TRBJ2-7|TRBV21-1
TGTGCCAGCAGCAAATCGAAGTTTCCTCGGGAGCAGTACTTC
CASSKSKFPREQYF
>.|once|TRBJ1-2|TRBV28
TGTGCCAGCAATATAGGGAGGGGAGGCTACACCTTC
CASNIGRGGYTF
>TRBD1|.|TRBJ1-2|TRBV6-5
TGTGCCAGCAGTTACTCAATTTCAGGGGGCTATGGCTACACCTTC
CASSYSISGGYGYTF
>TRBD1|.|TRBJ1-4|TRBV10-3
TGTGCCATCAGTGACAGGGGGCATCGGGAAAAACTGTTTTTT
CAISDRGHREKLFF
>TRBD1|.|TRBJ1-4|TRBV7-2
TGTGCCAGCAGCTTAGAGAGGGTGCCCAGGGGGAATGAAAAACTGTTTTTT
CASSLERVPRGNEKLFF
>.|.|TRBJ2-1|TRBV3-1/TRBV3-2
TGTGCCAGCAGCCCCCGTACGGGTTCGTGGGAGAGCAATGAGCAGTTCTTC
CASSPRTGSWESNEQFF
>TRBD1|.|TRBJ1-1|TRBV5-8
TGTGCCAGCAGCTTGGCAGGGGGAGTTATGAACACTGAAGCTTTCTTT
CASSLAGGVMNTEAFF
>.|.|TRBJ1-1|TRBV6-6
TGTGCCAGCACCCCACGGTTCGAGACTGAAGCTTTCTTT
CASTPRFETEAFF
>.|.|TRBJ2-3|TRBV6-5
TGTGCCAGCAGTCTACAGGGTAAGGGCACAGATACGCAGTATTTT
CASSLQGKGTDTQYF
>TRBD1|.|TRBJ1-1|TRBV24-1
TGTGCCACCAGCGGGGACAGGGTAGACACTGAAGCTTTCTTT
CATSGDRVDTEAFF
>.|.|TRBJ1-2|TRBV5-4
TGTGCCAGCAGCTTGTTTTTCCCAGGCAGGGATGGCTACACCTTC
CASSLFFPGRDGYTF
>.|.|TRBJ1-6|TRBV25-1
TGTGCCAGCAGTGAAGAGGACTATAATTCACCCCTCCACTTT
CASSEEDYNSPLHF
>.|.|TRBJ1-4|TRBV7-9
TGTGCCAGCAGCTTTAACAGGGAAAAACTGTTTTTT
CASSFNREKLFF
>TRBD1|once|TRBJ2-4|TRBV27
TGTGCCACACGACAGGGTGCCAAAAACATTCAGTACTTC
CATRQGAKNIQYF
>.|.|TRBJ2-2|TRBV5-1
TGCGCCAGCAGCTTGCCACAGGGACCCGGGGAGCTGTTTTTT
CASSLPQGPGELFF
>.|.|TRBJ2-5|TRBV5-8
TGTGCCAGCAGCTTCCTAGAGACCCAGTACTTC
CASSFLETQYF
>TRBD1|.|TRBJ1-2|TRBV5-1
TGCGCCAGCAGCTTGGGTGGTAGGGGGCCTGGCTACACCTTC
CASSLGGRGPGYTF